This entry is about one TCR beta chain. Its antigen is undetermined. Sequencing was performed with immunoSEQ multiplex PCR; in TCRdb, only in-frame clones are kept and a portion is missing. In the table there are 15,000 to 25,000 clones, about 89% of which are singletons. This sample is drawn from a study of OX40 agonist ivuxolimab in advanced cancers. The wider study: Hepatocellular carcinoma, melanoma, renal cell or head and neck cancer occurred in dose-escalation patients. Study observations and caveats: Circulating CD4+ and CD8+ T cells showed clonal expansion by week 6 at 0.1 to 3.0 mg/kg.

Trimming shortened V by 6 bases and J by 0 bases, and 8 bases separated the two germline ends. The CDR3 runs 14 residues. Germline V lookup: CDR1 LNHNV, CDR2 YYDKDF (reference sequence). The J gene is TRBJ2-2, the V gene TRBV15, with D unclear. This receptor was obtained from an adult with an advanced solid tumor such as melanoma, head and neck, liver or kidney cancer. The source material was CD4+ or CD8+ T cells sorted from blood, sampled in a trial of the OX40 agonist ivuxolimab. The CDR3 DNA reads TGTGCCACCAGTCTAACGGCGAACACCGGGGAGCTGTTTTTT. Translated, it gives CATSLTANTGELFF. The full variable domain, with the rest looked up from reference TRBV15 and TRBJ2-2, is DAMVIQNPRYQVTQFGKPVTLSCSQTLNHNVMYWYQQKSSQAPKLLFHYYDKDFNNEADTPDNFQSRRPNTSFCFLDIRSPGLGDTAMYLCATSLTANTGELFFGEGSRLTVL.